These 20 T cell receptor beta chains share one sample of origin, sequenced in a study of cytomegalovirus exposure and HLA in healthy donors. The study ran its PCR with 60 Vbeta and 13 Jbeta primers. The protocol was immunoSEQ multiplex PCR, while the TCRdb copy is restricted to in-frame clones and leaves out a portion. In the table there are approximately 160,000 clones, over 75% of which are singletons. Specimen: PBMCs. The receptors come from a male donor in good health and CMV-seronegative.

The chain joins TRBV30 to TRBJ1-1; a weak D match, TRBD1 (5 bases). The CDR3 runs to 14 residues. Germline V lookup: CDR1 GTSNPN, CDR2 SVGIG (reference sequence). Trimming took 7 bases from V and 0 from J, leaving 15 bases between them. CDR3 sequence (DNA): TGTGCCTACACGAAGCGGGGCATGAACACTGAAGCTTTCTTT. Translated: CAYTKRGMNTEAFF.

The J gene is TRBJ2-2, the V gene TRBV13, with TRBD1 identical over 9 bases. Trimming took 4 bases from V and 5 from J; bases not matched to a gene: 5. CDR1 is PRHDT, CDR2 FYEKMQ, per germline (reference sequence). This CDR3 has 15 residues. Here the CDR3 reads CASSSGQGGTGELFF. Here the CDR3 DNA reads TGTGCCAGCAGCTCGGGACAGGGTGGGACCGGGGAGCTGTTTTTT. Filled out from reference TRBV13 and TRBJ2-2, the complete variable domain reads AAGVIQSPRHLIKEKRETATLKCYPIPRHDTVYWYQQGPGQDPQFLISFYEKMQSDKGSIPDRFSAQQFSDYHSELNMSSLELGDSALYFCASSSGQGGTGELFFGEGSRLTVL.

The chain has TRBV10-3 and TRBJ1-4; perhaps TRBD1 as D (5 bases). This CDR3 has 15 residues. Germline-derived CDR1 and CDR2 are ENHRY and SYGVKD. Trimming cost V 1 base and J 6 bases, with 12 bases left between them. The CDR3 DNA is TGTGCCATCAGTGAGTTCCAGGGTAGTTATGAAAAACTGTTTTTT. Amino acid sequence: CAISEFQGSYEKLFF.

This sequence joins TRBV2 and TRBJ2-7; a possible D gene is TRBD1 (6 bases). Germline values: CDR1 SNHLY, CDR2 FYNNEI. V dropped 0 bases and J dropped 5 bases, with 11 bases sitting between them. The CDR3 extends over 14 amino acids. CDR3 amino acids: CASSEADRRDEQYF. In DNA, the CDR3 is TGTGCCAGCAGTGAAGCCGACAGGCGTGACGAGCAGTACTTC. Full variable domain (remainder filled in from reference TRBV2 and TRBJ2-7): EPEVTQTPSHQVTQMGQEVILRCVPISNHLYFYWYRQILGQKVEFLVSFYNNEISEKSEIFDDQFSVERPDGSNFTLKIRSTKLEDSAMYFCASSEADRRDEQYFGPGTRLTVT.

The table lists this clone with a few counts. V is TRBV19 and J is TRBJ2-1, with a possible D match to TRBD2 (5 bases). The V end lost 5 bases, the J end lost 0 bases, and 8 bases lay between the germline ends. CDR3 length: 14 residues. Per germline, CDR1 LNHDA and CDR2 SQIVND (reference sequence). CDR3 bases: TGTGCCAGTAGTGTCGGAGGCTCCTACAATGAGCAGTTCTTC. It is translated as CASSVGGSYNEQFF.

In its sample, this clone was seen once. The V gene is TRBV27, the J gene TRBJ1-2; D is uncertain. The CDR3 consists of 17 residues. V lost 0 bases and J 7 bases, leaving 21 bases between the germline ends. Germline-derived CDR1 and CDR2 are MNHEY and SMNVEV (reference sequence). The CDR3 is CASSLSRIPGSPCGYTF. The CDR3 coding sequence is TGTGCCAGCAGTTTATCGCGAATACCGGGATCGCCTTGTGGCTACACCTTC.

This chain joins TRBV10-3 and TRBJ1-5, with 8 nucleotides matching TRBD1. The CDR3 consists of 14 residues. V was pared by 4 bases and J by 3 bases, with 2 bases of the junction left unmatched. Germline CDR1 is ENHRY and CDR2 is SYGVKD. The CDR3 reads CAISVGQANQPQHF. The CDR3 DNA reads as TGTGCCATCAGTGTGGGACAGGCCAATCAGCCCCAGCATTTT.

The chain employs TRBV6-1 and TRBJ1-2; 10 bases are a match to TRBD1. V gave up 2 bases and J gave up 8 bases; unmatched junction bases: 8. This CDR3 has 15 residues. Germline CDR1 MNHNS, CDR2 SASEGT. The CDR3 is CASSERGQGRAGYTF. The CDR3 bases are TGTGCCAGCAGTGAAAGGGGACAGGGGAGGGCCGGCTACACCTTC.

The CDR3 bases are TGTGCCAGCTCCCAACTACAGGGATTTCAGGACACTGAAGCTTTCTTT. Protein: CASSQLQGFQDTEAFF. The chain uses TRBV18 and TRBJ1-1; possibly TRBD1 for D (6 bases). V was cut by 6 bases and J by 3 bases, with 20 bases left in between. This CDR3 contains 16 residues. Germline lookup yields CDR1 KGHSH and CDR2 LQKENI.

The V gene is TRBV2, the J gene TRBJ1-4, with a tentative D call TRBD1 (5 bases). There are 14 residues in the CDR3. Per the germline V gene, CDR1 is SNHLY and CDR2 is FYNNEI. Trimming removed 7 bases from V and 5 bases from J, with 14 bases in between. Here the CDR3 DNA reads TGTGCCAGCAAAACACAGGCGAGAAATGAAAAACTGTTTTTT. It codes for CASKTQARNEKLFF.

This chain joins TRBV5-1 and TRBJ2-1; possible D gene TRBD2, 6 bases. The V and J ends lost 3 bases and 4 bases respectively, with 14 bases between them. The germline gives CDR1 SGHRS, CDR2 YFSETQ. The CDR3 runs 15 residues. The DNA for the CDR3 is TGCGCCAGCAGCTCTGGGACTGGGGGTTACAATGAGCAGTTCTTC. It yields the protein CASSSGTGGYNEQFF.

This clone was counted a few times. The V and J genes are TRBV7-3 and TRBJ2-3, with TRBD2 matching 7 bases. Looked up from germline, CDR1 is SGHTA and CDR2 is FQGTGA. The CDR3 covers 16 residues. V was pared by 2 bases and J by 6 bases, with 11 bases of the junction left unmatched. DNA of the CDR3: TGTGCCAGCAGCTTAGGCGGTGCGGGAGCGTTCGATACGCAGTATTTT. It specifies CASSLGGAGAFDTQYF.

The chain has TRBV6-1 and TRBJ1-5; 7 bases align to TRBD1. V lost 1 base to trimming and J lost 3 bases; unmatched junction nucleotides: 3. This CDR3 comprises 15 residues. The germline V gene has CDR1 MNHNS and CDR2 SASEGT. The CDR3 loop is CASSEGGTVNQPQHF. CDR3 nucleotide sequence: TGTGCCAGCAGTGAAGGAGGGACAGTCAATCAGCCCCAGCATTTT.

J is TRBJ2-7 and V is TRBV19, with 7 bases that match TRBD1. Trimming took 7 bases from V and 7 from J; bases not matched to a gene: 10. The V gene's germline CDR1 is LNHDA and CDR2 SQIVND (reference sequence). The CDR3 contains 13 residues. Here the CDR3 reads CASTSTGIREQYF. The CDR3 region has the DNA TGTGCCAGTACTTCGACAGGGATCAGGGAGCAGTACTTC.

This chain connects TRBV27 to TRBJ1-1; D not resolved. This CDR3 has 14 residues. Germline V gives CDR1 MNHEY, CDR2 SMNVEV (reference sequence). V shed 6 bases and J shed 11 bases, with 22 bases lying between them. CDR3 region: CASRKTREGVDAFF. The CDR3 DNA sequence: TGTGCCAGCAGAAAAACCCGGGAGGGAGTCGACGCTTTCTTT.

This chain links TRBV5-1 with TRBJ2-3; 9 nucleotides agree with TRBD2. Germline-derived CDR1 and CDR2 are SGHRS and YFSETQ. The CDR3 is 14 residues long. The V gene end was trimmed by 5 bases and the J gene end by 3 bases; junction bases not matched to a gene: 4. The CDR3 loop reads CASSSGSGTDTQYF. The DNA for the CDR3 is TGCGCCAGCAGTAGCGGGAGCGGAACAGATACGCAGTATTTT.

The CDR3 sequence is CASRQGSGEQYF. CDR3 DNA: TGCGCCAGCAGACAGGGGAGTGGCGAGCAGTACTTC. This chain uses TRBV5-1 with TRBJ2-7, with 7 nucleotides matching TRBD1. The CDR3 totals 12 residues. Per the germline V gene, CDR1 is SGHRS and CDR2 is YFSETQ. The ends lost 5 bases at V and 6 bases at J; junction bases unmatched: 5.

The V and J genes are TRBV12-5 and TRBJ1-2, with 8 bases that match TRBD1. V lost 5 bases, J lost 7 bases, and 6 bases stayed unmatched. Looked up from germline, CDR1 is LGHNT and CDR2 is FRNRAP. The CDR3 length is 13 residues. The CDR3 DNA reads TGTGCTAGTGGTACCCAGGGGGCGGGTGGCTACACCTTC. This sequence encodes CASGTQGAGGYTF.

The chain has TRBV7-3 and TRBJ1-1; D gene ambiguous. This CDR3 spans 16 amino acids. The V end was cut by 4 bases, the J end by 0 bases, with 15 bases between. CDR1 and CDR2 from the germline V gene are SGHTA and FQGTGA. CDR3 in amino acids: CASSWRPTGMNTEAFF. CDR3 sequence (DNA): TGTGCCAGCAGCTGGAGACCTACTGGAATGAACACTGAAGCTTTCTTT.

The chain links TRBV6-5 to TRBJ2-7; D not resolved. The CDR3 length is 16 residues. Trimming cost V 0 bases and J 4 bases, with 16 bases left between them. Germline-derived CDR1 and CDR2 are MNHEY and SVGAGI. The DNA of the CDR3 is TGTGCCAGCAGTTACTCCGTCGCGCGATCCCCATACGAGCAGTACTTC. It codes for CASSYSVARSPYEQYF.